This TCR beta chain derives from a study of identical twins. Study observations and caveats: Within cord blood, abundant beta clonotypes carried fewer insertions, but memory repertoires showed no such trend. Out-of-frame TCR alpha sharing observed in monozygotic twins exceeded model estimates.

TCRdb passed the 5' RACE reads through MiXCR, listing each CDR3 protein once. Of more than 1.5 million distinct CDR3 sequences in the sample, around 33% were seen once. Remarks on this clonotype: Antigen unknown.

The CDR3 sequence is 16 residues long. The germline V and J ends were trimmed by 5 bases and 0 bases, with 14 bases remaining between them. This sequence was found in a newborn girl in good health. Sequenced input: cord blood. This chain joins TRBV12-3 or TRBV12-4 and TRBJ2-4, with no clear D. The CDR3 sequence: CASSPLPILAKNIQYF. CDR3 nucleotides: TGTGCCAGCAGTCCCTTACCCATACTAGCCAAAAACATTCAGTACTTC.